The sequence of this T cell receptor (beta chain) was determined in a study of cytomegalovirus exposure and HLA in healthy donors. The primer mix had 60 Vbeta and 13 Jbeta primers. Clones were sequenced by immunoSEQ multiplex PCR, and TCRdb holds only the in-frame ones, with some missing. The data hold 160,000 or so clones, with roughly 87% observed a single time. For this clone: Its antigen remains unidentified.

Notes on the study in general: Later work associated roughly 15,000 TCR beta sequences with HLA alleles at 0.05 false discovery rate.

Germline V lookup: CDR1 SEHNR, CDR2 FQNEAQ (reference sequence). The CDR3 length is 13 residues. V was trimmed by 1 base and J by 4 bases, leaving 6 bases between them. The rearrangement uses TRBV7-9 and TRBJ2-3; D is unresolved. The sample taken for sequencing was PBMCs. This TCR derives from a woman aged 30 to 39 in good health and CMV-seronegative. The DNA of the CDR3 is TGTGCCAGCAGCTTAGACGTAGCAGATACGCAGTATTTT. As protein: CASSLDVADTQYF.